The following is a T cell receptor (beta chain) sequence with its context. This sample is drawn from a study of blood T cell repertoires in COVID-19. Study context: There were acute and convalescent COVID-19 samples, and they came from the United States, Italy and Spain.

The data were produced by immunoSEQ multiplex PCR, yet TCRdb's version contains in-frame clones alone and is incomplete. Found here are about 43,000 clones, about four fifths of them singletons; the top ten hold roughly 40%. This receptor was taken from a woman aged 80 or over with acute or convalescent COVID-19. Sample: peripheral blood.

The CDR3 DNA is TGTGCCAGCAGTTCTGCCCGGGGCTACACCTTC. Translating gives CASSSARGYTF. The V gene is TRBV12-3 or TRBV12-4, the J gene TRBJ1-2; D uncertain. V was cut by 4 bases and J by 8 bases, with 8 bases left in between. This CDR3 is built from 11 residues.